This T cell receptor beta chain derives from a study of blood T cell repertoires in COVID-19. Whole-study context: The samples span acute and convalescent COVID-19 from the United States, Italy and Spain. PBMCs, B-cell-depleted T cells, or T cells provided the cDNA or gDNA that made up the material.

In the study's own analysis: Nucleated cell number was recorded as an estimate derived from reference gene primer amplification. The repertoire was sequenced with immunoSEQ multiplex PCR; TCRdb's copy has only in-frame clones and lacks some. V and J calls and clone size follow that table, whereas D and trimming were derived from the DNA. In the table there are around 200,000 clones, around nine tenths of which are singletons. Per the germline V gene, CDR1 is MDHEN and CDR2 is SYDVKM. The V segment lost 6 bases and the J segment 6 bases; nucleotides outside the gene matches: 7. The CDR3 contains 13 residues.

Input material: peripheral blood. The chain is built from TRBV28 and TRBJ1-1; 7 bases match TRBD1. The receptor was isolated from a man aged 35 to 55 with acute or convalescent COVID-19. The CDR3 DNA reads as TGTGCCAGCAGACAGGGGCCGCTCCCTGAAGCTTTCTTT. Protein sequence: CASRQGPLPEAFF.